This TCR beta chain was identified in a study of control samples from healthy donors and cancer patients. TCRdb's copy holds only in-frame clones and misses some; the assay was immunoSEQ multiplex PCR. The table lists about 220,000 clones, about 95% of them singletons. This CDR3 contains 15 residues. V shed 4 bases and J shed 0 bases, with 12 bases lying between them. The germline CDR1 and CDR2 sequences are MGHRA and YSYEKL. The TCR originated in a man aged 45-65 years in good health. The sequenced sample consisted of blood. The V gene is TRBV4-1, the J gene TRBJ1-1; unclear D gene. The CDR3 protein is CASSPGIGLNTEAFF. The CDR3 DNA sequence: TGCGCCAGCAGCCCTGGAATAGGGCTGAACACTGAAGCTTTCTTT.